This entry concerns a single T cell receptor beta chain. TEMRA cells underwent FACS enrichment and CD8+ and CD4+ T cells underwent negative isolation. This sample is part of a study of CD8 T cells in Susac syndrome. This CDR3 comprises 11 residues. Germline loops: CDR1 SGHRS, CDR2 YFSETQ. Random hexamers served to reverse transcribe roughly 0.5 to 1 ug RNA. Using its own MiXCR run on the immunoSEQ multiplex PCR reads, TCRdb lists one record per CDR3 protein. The sample holds 110,000 to 150,000 distinct CDR3 sequences; 94% are singletons and the top ten take 0.27%. The sequence was obtained from a human donor in good health. The gene calls are TRBV5-1 and TRBJ2-5; possibly TRBD1 for D (5 bases). TRBJ2-1 explains the end of the DNA better; the J call may be wrong. Sequencing used CD8+ T cells from PBMCs. CDR3 nucleotides: TGCGCCAGCAGCTTCGGTGGGGCCCAGTTCTTC. Its protein is CASSFGGAQFF.